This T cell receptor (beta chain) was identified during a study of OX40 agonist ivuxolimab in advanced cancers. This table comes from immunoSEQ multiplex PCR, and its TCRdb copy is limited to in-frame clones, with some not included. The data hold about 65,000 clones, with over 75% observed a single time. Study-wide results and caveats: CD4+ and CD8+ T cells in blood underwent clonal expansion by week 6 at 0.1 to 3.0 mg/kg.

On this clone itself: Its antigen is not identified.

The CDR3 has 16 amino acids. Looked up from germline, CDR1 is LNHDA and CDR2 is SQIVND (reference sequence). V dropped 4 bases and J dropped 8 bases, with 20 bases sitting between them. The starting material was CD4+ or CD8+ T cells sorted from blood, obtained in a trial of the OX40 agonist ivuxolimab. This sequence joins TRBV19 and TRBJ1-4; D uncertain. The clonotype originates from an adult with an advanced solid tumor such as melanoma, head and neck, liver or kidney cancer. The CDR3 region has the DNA TGTGCCAGTAGTACTCAATTCAGCAGTCCGCGAGAAAAACTGTTTTTT. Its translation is CASSTQFSSPREKLFF. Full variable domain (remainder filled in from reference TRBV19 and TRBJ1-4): DGGITQSPKYLFRKEGQNVTLSCEQNLNHDAMYWYRQDPGQGLRLIYYSQIVNDFQKGDIAEGYSVSREKKESFPLTVTSAQKNPTAFYLCASSTQFSSPREKLFFGSGTQLSVL.